The T cell receptor beta chain under discussion was sequenced for a study of regulatory T cells in long-lasting Graves disease. V shed 4 bases and J shed 5 bases, with 24 bases lying between them. CDR3 size: 17 residues. Time point: newly diagnosed GD, antithyroid drugs for less than 3 months. PBMC-derived RNA was used for the TCR library. This clonotype has ten or more counts. Through Arm-PCR of CDR3 regions and iRepertoire HTBI primers, TCR beta libraries were built. TCRdb recomputed calls from the multiplex PCR reads with MiXCR, one row per CDR3 protein. The sample records around 500,000 distinct CDR3 sequences, more than 10% being singletons. These data also featured in a second study, about T cells in Graves' hyperthyroidism and ophthalmopathy. From that study: Diagnosis relied on clinical symptoms, serum thyroxine and TRAb, thyroid ultrasound and orbital computed tomography. Among clonotypes expanded in thyroid above 0.001, most were also found in blood.

This sequence originates from a woman aged 30 to 39 with Graves disease. Sequences were derived from peripheral blood mononuclear cells (PBMCs), sampled at new diagnosis, from a patient treated with antithyroid drugs. The rearrangement joins TRBV12-3 or TRBV12-4 to TRBJ2-7; D is uncertain. In DNA form, the CDR3 reads TGTGCCAGCAGTTCGATCCTCCTCAACCAGGCGAGAAACGAGCAGTACTTC. The encoded protein is CASSSILLNQARNEQYF.